The clone carrying this T cell receptor beta chain appeared a few times. Antigen: not known. The data derive from a study of beta chain features in type 1 diabetes. Study-level background: The patient and healthy donor groups were comparable for age, gender and cell yields.

Isolated RNA was reverse transcribed in full, so expressed TCRB transcripts were sequenced. Profiling relied on immunoSEQ multiplex PCR, and the TCRdb table lists in-frame clones only, not all of them. The table includes 300,000 to 450,000 clones, roughly a fifth detected once. Notes on the study in general: Type 1 diabetes patients had fewer VDJ junction insertions and more deletions. When cDNA is sequenced, cells with high TCR expression could be over-represented.

Each sorted population was over 95% pure. This clonotype was sampled from a woman younger than 35 in good health. Material for sequencing was naive CD4+ T cells from blood.

The CDR3 DNA follows: TGTGCCAGCTCTCGAGTCCTCACAGATACGCAGTATTTT. Translation gives CASSRVLTDTQYF. The chain recombines TRBV18 with TRBJ2-3; the D is unclear. V was pared by 6 bases and J by 2 bases, with 9 bases between. CDR3 length: 13 amino acids. Germline CDR1 and CDR2: KGHSH and LQKENI.